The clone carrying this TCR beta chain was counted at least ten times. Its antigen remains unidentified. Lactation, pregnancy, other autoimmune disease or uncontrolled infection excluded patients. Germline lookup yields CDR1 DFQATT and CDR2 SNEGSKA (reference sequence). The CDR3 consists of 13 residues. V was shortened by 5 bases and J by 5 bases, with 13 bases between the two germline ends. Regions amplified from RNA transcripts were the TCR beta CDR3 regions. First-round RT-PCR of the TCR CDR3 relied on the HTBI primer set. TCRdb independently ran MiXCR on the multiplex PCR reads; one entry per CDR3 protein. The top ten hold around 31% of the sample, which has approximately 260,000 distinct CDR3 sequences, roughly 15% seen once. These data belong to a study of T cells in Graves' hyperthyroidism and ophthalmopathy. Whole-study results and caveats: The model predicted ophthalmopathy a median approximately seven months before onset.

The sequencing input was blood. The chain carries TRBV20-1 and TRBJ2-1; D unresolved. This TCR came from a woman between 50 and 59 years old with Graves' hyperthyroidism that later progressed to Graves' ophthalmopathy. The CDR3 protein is CSAHSTWHNEQFF. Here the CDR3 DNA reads TGCAGTGCTCACTCTACTTGGCACAATGAGCAGTTCTTC.